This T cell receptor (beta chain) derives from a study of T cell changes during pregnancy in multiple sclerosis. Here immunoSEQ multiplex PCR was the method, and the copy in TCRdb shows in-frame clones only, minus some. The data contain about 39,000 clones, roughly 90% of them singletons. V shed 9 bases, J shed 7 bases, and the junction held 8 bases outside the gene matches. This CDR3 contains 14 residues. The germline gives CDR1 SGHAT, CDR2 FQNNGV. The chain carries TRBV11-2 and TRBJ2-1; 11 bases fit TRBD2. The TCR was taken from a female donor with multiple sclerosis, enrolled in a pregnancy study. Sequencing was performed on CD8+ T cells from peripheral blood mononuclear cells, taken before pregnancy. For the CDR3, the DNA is TGTGCCAGTAGCGGGAGGGCCGAGGGAAATGAGCAGTTCTTC. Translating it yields CASSGRAEGNEQFF. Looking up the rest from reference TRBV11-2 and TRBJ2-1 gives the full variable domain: EAGVAQSPRYKIIEKRQSVAFWCNPISGHATLYWYQQILGQGPKLLIQFQNNGVVDDSQLPKDRFSAERLKGVDSTLKIQPAKLEDSAVYLCASSGRAEGNEQFFGPGTRLTVL.